The 24 T cell receptor beta chains in this list originate from one sample, sequenced in a study of T cell responses to AZD1222 COVID-19 vaccine. Data came from immunoSEQ multiplex PCR; TCRdb stores just in-frame clones and leaves some out. The sample shows roughly 140,000 clones, about 89% of them seen only once. The sample was peripheral blood, taken 28 days after the second AZD1222 dose. The origin of the receptors is an adult who received the AZD1222 COVID-19 vaccine.

This chain joins TRBV14 and TRBJ2-1; tentative D call: TRBD2 (7 bases). The CDR3 spans 15 residues. Trimming took off 4 bases at V and 7 bases at J, with 17 bases between the two ends. CDR1 and CDR2 from the germline V gene are SGHDN and FVKESK. CDR3 DNA: TGTGCCAGCAGCCGTTTTAGCGCGGGGGCTAATGAGCAGTTCTTC. Its protein product is CASSRFSAGANEQFF.

This clone has only a few counts. The V and J genes are TRBV9 and TRBJ1-1; the D gene is possibly TRBD1 (5 bases). The V gene's germline CDR1 is SGDLS and CDR2 YYNGEE. The V end was cut by 0 bases, the J end by 2 bases, with 11 bases between. This CDR3 region has 15 residues. CDR3 coding DNA: TGTGCCAGCAGCGTAGGAGGGCAGGGAAACACTGAAGCTTTCTTT. Protein sequence: CASSVGGQGNTEAFF.

V and J are TRBV6-1 and TRBJ1-6; D uncertain. The germline CDR1 and CDR2 sequences are MNHNS and SASEGT. The CDR3 loop spans 15 amino acids. V was cut by 2 bases and J by 5 bases, with 10 bases left in between. CDR3 nucleotide sequence: TGTGCCAGCAGTGAAAGGCAGTACGATAATTCACCCCTCCACTTT. It encodes CASSERQYDNSPLHF.

This chain connects TRBV3-1 (or the pseudogene TRBV3-2) to TRBJ1-6; D ambiguous. The CDR3 contains 18 residues. CDR1 is LGHDT, CDR2 YNNKEL, per germline (reference sequence). V gave up 5 bases and J gave up 0 bases, with 17 bases separating them. Here the CDR3 reads CASSGRGGRSSYNSPLHF. The CDR3 DNA reads TGTGCCAGCAGCGGACGCGGAGGCAGGAGCTCCTATAATTCACCCCTCCACTTT.

The DNA for the CDR3 is TGTGCCAGTGCTAGCGGGAAGGCCGGGGAGCTGTTTTTT. Amino acids: CASASGKAGELFF. J is TRBJ2-2 and V is TRBV19, with 9 bases matching TRBD2. Germline V lookup: CDR1 LNHDA, CDR2 SQIVND (reference sequence). The CDR3 spans 13 residues. V shed 8 bases and J 6 bases; nucleotides not matched to a gene: 4.

This clone was found once. CDR3 amino acids: CASRKTGADTQYF. CDR3 bases: TGTGCCAGCAGAAAAACAGGGGCAGATACGCAGTATTTT. The chain has TRBV6-5 and TRBJ2-3, with 7 nucleotides matching TRBD1. V shed 6 bases, J shed 4 bases, and the junction held 4 bases outside the gene matches. Germline V gene sequence: CDR1 MNHEY, CDR2 SVGAGI. CDR3 length: 13 residues.

The chain employs TRBV7-2 and TRBJ2-1; D gene unclear. This CDR3 region has 15 residues. Germline assignment: CDR1 SGHTA and CDR2 FQGNSA. V was pared by 2 bases and J by 5 bases, with 13 bases between. For the CDR3, the DNA is TGTGCCAGCAGCTTAAGTCGCGCGGCTAACAATGAGCAGTTCTTC. Encoded protein: CASSLSRAANNEQFF. Together with reference TRBV7-2 and TRBJ2-1, the CDR3 gives the full variable domain: GAGVSQSPSNKVTEKGKDVELRCDPISGHTALYWYRQSLGQGLEFLIYFQGNSAPDKSGLPSDRFSAERTGGSVSTLTIQRTQQEDSAVYLCASSLSRAANNEQFFGPGTRLTVL.

The chain is built from TRBV5-1 and TRBJ1-3, with TRBD1 identical over 7 bases. In germline, CDR1 is SGHRS, CDR2 YFSETQ. This CDR3 comprises 18 residues. V gave up 4 bases and J gave up 0 bases; unmatched junction bases: 13. The CDR3 loop reads CASSLQGGGLSSGNTIYF. For the CDR3, the DNA is TGCGCCAGCAGCCTCCAGGGGGGGGGTCTCTCCTCTGGAAACACCATATATTTT. The variable domain in full, completed from reference TRBV5-1 and TRBJ1-3, reads KAGVTQTPRYLIKTRGQQVTLSCSPISGHRSVSWYQQTPGQGLQFLFEYFSETQRNKGNFPGRFSGRQFSNSRSEMNVSTLELGDSALYLCASSLQGGGLSSGNTIYFGEGSWLTVV.

The V gene is TRBV11-2, the J gene TRBJ1-1; possible D gene TRBD1, 6 bases. The CDR3 is 13 residues long. Germline assignment: CDR1 SGHAT and CDR2 FQNNGV. V gave up 5 bases and J gave up 8 bases, with 15 bases separating them. CDR3 protein: CASSQTPDREAFF. CDR3 in DNA: TGTGCCAGCAGCCAAACCCCTGACAGGGAAGCTTTCTTT.

V usage is TRBV14 and J usage is TRBJ1-6, with TRBD1 matching 8 bases. CDR1 and CDR2 from the germline V gene are SGHDN and FVKESK. Trimming took 5 bases from V and 10 from J; bases not matched to a gene: 16. This CDR3 is built from 17 residues. CDR3 region: CASSAQTGEAVGSPLHF. CDR3 coding DNA: TGTGCCAGCAGCGCGCAGACAGGGGAAGCTGTTGGCTCACCCCTCCACTTT.

In DNA, the CDR3 is TGTGCCAGCAGTTTGACAGGGGACACTGAAGCTTTCTTT. Translation: CASSLTGDTEAFF. The V and J genes are TRBV28 and TRBJ1-1; 8 bases fit TRBD1. With V trimmed by 3 bases and J by 3 bases, 0 bases remained unmatched. The germline V gene has CDR1 MDHEN and CDR2 SYDVKM. The CDR3 is 13 amino acids.

The gene calls are TRBV5-1 and TRBJ1-3; D ambiguous. The V and J ends lost 0 bases and 0 bases respectively, with 7 bases between them. Germline lookup yields CDR1 SGHRS and CDR2 YFSETQ. The CDR3 spans 15 residues. The CDR3 spells CASSLDSRSGNTIYF. The DNA for the CDR3 is TGCGCCAGCAGCTTGGACAGCCGCTCTGGAAACACCATATATTTT.

This chain uses TRBV10-3 with TRBJ2-7; D remains unclear. The CDR3 length is 14 residues. With 4 bases removed from V and 0 bases from J, the gap between germline ends came to 10 bases. Germline loops: CDR1 ENHRY, CDR2 SYGVKD. The CDR3 DNA reads as TGTGCCATCAGTGTTGGAGCACCCTCCTACGAGCAGTACTTC. This codes for CAISVGAPSYEQYF.

This chain links TRBV30 with TRBJ2-5; 13 bases map to TRBD2. The length of the CDR3 is 16 residues. From germline, CDR1 is GTSNPN and CDR2 SVGIG (reference sequence). V trimming: 5 bases; J trimming: 5 bases; junction bases outside the gene matches: 11. The CDR3 loop is CAWSGLAGSLGETQYF. In DNA, the CDR3 is TGTGCCTGGTCGGGACTAGCGGGATCCCTTGGGGAGACCCAGTACTTC.

The chain has TRBV5-4 and TRBJ2-5, with no clear D. Germline CDR1 SGHNT, CDR2 YYREEE (reference sequence). This CDR3 comprises 13 residues. The V end was cut by 5 bases, the J end by 2 bases, with 10 bases between. For the CDR3, the DNA is TGTGCCAGCAGGGCCCCCTTACAAGAGACCCAGTACTTC. The encoded protein is CASRAPLQETQYF.

The chain employs TRBV11-2 and TRBJ1-2; weak D call: TRBD1 (6 bases). Trimming removed 6 bases from V and 7 bases from J, with 18 bases in between. CDR1 and CDR2 from the germline V gene are SGHAT and FQNNGV. The CDR3 covers 14 residues. In DNA form, the CDR3 reads TGTGCCAGCAGAAATCTACAGGGTCAGGTTGGCTACACCTTC. Translation: CASRNLQGQVGYTF.

This rearrangement joins TRBV29-1 to TRBJ1-4; D is undetermined. Germline V gives CDR1 SQVTM, CDR2 ANQGSEA. The CDR3 has 13 amino acids. V lost 1 base and J 4 bases, leaving 7 bases between the germline ends. CDR3 nucleotide sequence: TGCAGCGTTGAAGGGGCCGGTAATGAAAAACTGTTTTTT. Residues: CSVEGAGNEKLFF.

The chain recombines TRBV29-1 with TRBJ2-1; 9 nucleotides match TRBD2. Germline V lookup: CDR1 SQVTM, CDR2 ANQGSEA. This CDR3 comprises 16 residues. Trimming took 2 bases from V and 8 from J; bases not matched to a gene: 13. In nucleotides, the CDR3 is TGCAGCGTTGAAATGGGATTCCTAGCGGGAAGGTATGAGCAGTTCTTC. It codes for CSVEMGFLAGRYEQFF.

V and J are TRBV19 and TRBJ1-5; 7 nucleotides align to TRBD1. V gave up 4 bases and J gave up 4 bases; unmatched junction bases: 13. This CDR3 comprises 17 residues. Per the germline V gene, CDR1 is LNHDA and CDR2 is SQIVND (reference sequence). Written as DNA, the CDR3 is TGTGCCAGTAGTAGGCTGGATGCGACAGGGACTAATCAGCCCCAGCATTTT. Translation gives CASSRLDATGTNQPQHF.

The chain recombines TRBV7-3 with TRBJ2-2; 9 bases align to TRBD1. Per germline, CDR1 SGHTA and CDR2 FQGTGA. Trimming took 5 bases from V and 6 from J; bases not matched to a gene: 4. This CDR3 comprises 14 residues. The DNA for the CDR3 is TGTGCCAGCAGCCGGGACAGGGTAGCCGGGGAGCTGTTTTTT. This sequence encodes CASSRDRVAGELFF.

V gene TRBV7-8 combines with J gene TRBJ1-2; 7 bases are shared with TRBD1. V shed 0 bases and J 2 bases; nucleotides not matched to a gene: 9. The CDR3 runs to 17 residues. CDR1 is SGHVS and CDR2 is FQNEAQ in the germline V gene. CDR3 nucleotides: TGTGCCAGCAGCTTAGCAGTGCCCGGGACAGCCAACTATGGCTACACCTTC. Translating it yields CASSLAVPGTANYGYTF.

This chain connects TRBV28 to TRBJ1-5; the D gene is possibly TRBD1 (5 bases). The V end was cut by 7 bases, the J end by 6 bases, with 19 bases between. Germline loops: CDR1 MDHEN, CDR2 SYDVKM. The CDR3 is made up of 15 amino acids. The CDR3 sequence: CASTSFRDSGQPQHF. In nucleotides, the CDR3 is TGTGCCAGCACCTCCTTCCGGGACTCGGGTCAGCCCCAGCATTTT.

The genes are TRBV7-9 and TRBJ1-2, with D possibly matching TRBD1 (6 bases). The CDR3 sequence is 15 residues long. Trimming removed 5 bases at V and 0 bases at J, with 13 bases between. Germline lookup yields CDR1 SEHNR and CDR2 FQNEAQ (reference sequence). CDR3 in DNA: TGTGCCAGCAGCCCCTCGGGGACAACTAACTATGGCTACACCTTC. Translating it yields CASSPSGTTNYGYTF.

The chain uses TRBV5-6 and TRBJ2-1; 8 nucleotides agree with TRBD2. Germline V lookup: CDR1 SGHDT, CDR2 YYEEEE. The CDR3 contains 12 residues. The J segment lost 13 bases and the V segment lost 2 bases, leaving 5 bases of the junction unmatched. The CDR3 protein is CASSFSGGTQFF. The CDR3 DNA is TGTGCCAGCAGCTTTTCGGGGGGGACTCAGTTCTTC.